This is a list of T cell receptor beta chains from one sample in a study of T cells after posttransplantation cyclophosphamide. TCRdb's copy holds only in-frame clones and misses some; the assay was immunoSEQ multiplex PCR. The sample lists about 16,000 clones, about nine tenths seen once, with roughly 3.8% in the top ten. The specimen was PBMCs, collected after an allogeneic stem cell transplant with a calcineurin inhibitor and methotrexate. These TCRs come from a male patient aged 50 to 60 who received an allogeneic stem cell transplant from an unrelated donor, was CMV-positive, and had chronic GVHD only. Some T cells may be the graft donor's. Each CDR3 is given with its conserved first and last residue. A D gene is named only where the DNA matches it firmly. Size is stated for part of the rows, as once, few or many counts, or as a class when the clone is expanded.

NA	TRBV5-4	NA	TRBJ2-5	TGTGCCAGCAGCTTGACGGCAGGGGAGTACGAGACCCAGTACTTC	CASSLTAGEYETQYF
TRBD1	TRBV27	NA	TRBJ2-1	TGTGCCAGCAGTTTATTGGGACAGCGGATGAATGAGCAGTTCTTC	CASSLLGQRMNEQFF
NA	TRBV6-5	NA	TRBJ1-4	TGTGCCAGCAGTTACGGGGCAGGGTCTGAAAAACTGTTTTTT	CASSYGAGSEKLFF
NA	TRBV19	NA	TRBJ2-2	TGTGCCACCAGAGGACTGAAGGACACCGGGGAGCTGTTTTTT	CATRGLKDTGELFF
NA	TRBV5-1	NA	TRBJ1-1	TGCGCCAGCAGCCCTTTCACAGAGAACACTGAAGCTTTCTTT	CASSPFTENTEAFF
TRBD1	TRBV7-9	NA	TRBJ1-2	TGTGCCAGCAGCTTAGCGGGCGCCAGGGGGACTGACGGCTACACCTTC	CASSLAGARGTDGYTF
TRBD2	TRBV4-2	NA	TRBJ2-7	TGTGCCAGCAGCCAAGAAAGCGGGGGACTGCTATACGAGCAGTACTTC	CASSQESGGLLYEQYF
NA	TRBV11-3	NA	TRBJ2-7	TGTGCCAGCAGCGTCCGGGGGGCAATCAACTACGAGCAGTACTTC	CASSVRGAINYEQYF
NA	TRBV9	NA	TRBJ1-5	TGTGCCAGCAGCGTCGAAAGGACAGAGCCCTATCAGCCCCAGCATTTT	CASSVERTEPYQPQHF
TRBD1	TRBV11-2	NA	TRBJ2-3	TGTGCCAGCAGCTTCCGGGACAGGGGGTATATCACAGATACGCAGTATTTT	CASSFRDRGYITDTQYF
NA	TRBV2	few	TRBJ1-5	TGTGCCAGCAGTGAAGCTCGGCAGGGCGATCAGCCCCAGCATTTT	CASSEARQGDQPQHF
NA	TRBV11-3	few	TRBJ2-3	TGTGCCAGCAGTCTCGAGGGTAGGAGGGATACGCAGTATTTT	CASSLEGRRDTQYF
NA	TRBV19	NA	TRBJ2-2	TGTGCCAGTAGCATCTCGACAGCTAACACCGGGGAGCTGTTTTTT	CASSISTANTGELFF
NA	TRBV7-3	NA	TRBJ2-2	TGTGCCAGCAGCTTAACAGGGCTAGCGCCCACCGGGGAGCTGTTTTTT	CASSLTGLAPTGELFF
TRBD2	TRBV4-1	NA	TRBJ2-3	TGCGCCAGCAGCCAAGAGCTAGCGGGGTACACAGATACGCAGTATTTT	CASSQELAGYTDTQYF
NA	TRBV19	NA	TRBJ1-5	TGTGCCAGTAGTATAGATTCGGCAGGGTACAATCAGCCCCAGCATTTT	CASSIDSAGYNQPQHF
TRBD2	TRBV7-9	once	TRBJ2-5	TGTGCCAGCAGCTTGTCTAGCGGGGGGCCTCAAGAGACCCAGTACTTC	CASSLSSGGPQETQYF
NA	TRBV10-3	NA	TRBJ2-7	TGTGCCATCAGTGTAGGTCGGGATCAAAGGCGCGAGCAGTACTTC	CAISVGRDQRREQYF
NA	TRBV2	NA	TRBJ1-5	TGTGCCAGCAGGGGAGGTTGGGGCAATCAGCCCCAGCATTTT	CASRGGWGNQPQHF
TRBD1	TRBV7-9	NA	TRBJ2-7	TGTGCCACACTAGGGGACAGGGAGTACGAGCAGTACTTC	CATLGDREYEQYF
TRBD2	TRBV14	NA	TRBJ2-7	TGTGCCAGCAGCCAAGGAGCTTGGACTAGCTACGAGCAGTACTTC	CASSQGAWTSYEQYF
TRBD2	TRBV29-1	NA	TRBJ2-3	TGCAGCGTTAGACTAGCGGGCGGACGCACAGATACGCAGTATTTT	CSVRLAGGRTDTQYF
TRBD1	TRBV5-1	NA	TRBJ2-3	TGCGCCAGCAGCTTCTACACAGGGGTGGATACGCAGTATTTT	CASSFYTGVDTQYF
TRBD2	TRBV6-6	NA	TRBJ2-6	TGTGCCAGCAGTCCCGGGACTAGTGGTGGGGCCAACGTCCTGACTTTC	CASSPGTSGGANVLTF
TRBD2	TRBV5-6	NA	TRBJ2-1	TGTGCCAGCAGCTTGGACGAGCGGGGGGTCAATGAGCAGTTCTTC	CASSLDERGVNEQFF
TRBD2	TRBV5-4	NA	TRBJ2-7	TGTGCCAGCAGCTTGGGTTTTCCGGGACTAGCGGGGGGGTACTCCGAGCAGTACTTC	CASSLGFPGLAGGYSEQYF
NA	TRBV6-6	NA	TRBJ1-5	TGTGCCAGCAGCCGGGGGTGGGGCAATCAGCCCCAGCATTTT	CASSRGWGNQPQHF
NA	TRBV9	NA	TRBJ2-2	TGTGCCAGCAGCGTAGGAACAGGATTGGAGGAGCTGTTTTTT	CASSVGTGLEELFF
NA	TRBV25-1	NA	TRBJ2-5	TGTGCCAGCAGTGAACTGGGTACCAGGGAGACCCAGTACTTC	CASSELGTRETQYF
NA	TRBV6-1	NA	TRBJ1-2	TGTGCCAGCCAGGGCAGACACTATGGCTACACCTTC	CASQGRHYGYTF
TRBD2	TRBV6-5	NA	TRBJ2-1	TGTGCCAGCAGTCCCGGCGGGGGGGGACTAAGTGAGCAGTTCTTC	CASSPGGGGLSEQFF
NA	TRBV6-1	NA	TRBJ1-4	TGTGCCAGCAGTGAATTTTCTTCTGAGCTGGTAACTAATGAAAAACTGTTTTTT	CASSEFSSELVTNEKLFF
NA	TRBV5-4	once	TRBJ2-1	TGTGCCAGCAGCGGAACTACTTCCAGCTCCTACAATGAGCAGTTCTTC	CASSGTTSSSYNEQFF
NA	TRBV6-5	NA	TRBJ1-1	TGTGCCAGCAGTTTGGGGGCAGGGGCAAACACTGAAGCTTTCTTT	CASSLGAGANTEAFF
NA	TRBV19	few	TRBJ1-1	TGTGCCAGTACCCTTCAGGGAATCGCTGAAGCTTTCTTT	CASTLQGIAEAFF
NA	TRBV5-1	NA	TRBJ2-5	TGCGCCAGCAGCCCTGGGGGGTCGGAGGAGACCCAGTACTTC	CASSPGGSEETQYF
NA	TRBV6-5	NA	TRBJ2-7	TGTGCCAGCAGTGATTACAGTCTCGGCGAGCAGTACTTC	CASSDYSLGEQYF